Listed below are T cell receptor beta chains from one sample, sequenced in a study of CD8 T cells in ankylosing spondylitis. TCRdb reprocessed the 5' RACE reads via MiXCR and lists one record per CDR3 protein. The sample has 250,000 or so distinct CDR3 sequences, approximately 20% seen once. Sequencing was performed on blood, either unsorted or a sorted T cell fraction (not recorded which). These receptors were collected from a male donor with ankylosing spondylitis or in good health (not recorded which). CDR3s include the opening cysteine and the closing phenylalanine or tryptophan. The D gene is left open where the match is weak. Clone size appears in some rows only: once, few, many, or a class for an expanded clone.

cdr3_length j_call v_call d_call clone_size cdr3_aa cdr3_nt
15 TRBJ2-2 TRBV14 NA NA CASSQDPGLAGELFF TGTGCCAGCAGCCAAGATCCGGGATTGGCCGGGGAGCTGTTTTTT
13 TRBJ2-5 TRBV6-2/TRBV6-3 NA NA CASRVPGAETQYF TGTGCCAGCAGGGTCCCCGGGGCGGAGACCCAGTACTTC
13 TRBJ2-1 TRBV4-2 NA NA CASSYDLYNEQFF TGTGCCAGCAGCTACGACTTGTACAATGAGCAGTTCTTC
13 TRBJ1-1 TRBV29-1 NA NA CSVVLGPGTEAFF TGCAGCGTTGTTCTGGGCCCGGGCACTGAAGCTTTCTTT
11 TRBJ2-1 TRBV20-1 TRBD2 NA CSASSGGEQFF TGCAGTGCTAGTAGCGGGGGGGAGCAGTTCTTC
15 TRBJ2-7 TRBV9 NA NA CASSATGLTSYEQYF TGTGCCAGCAGCGCAACAGGACTCACCTCCTACGAGCAGTACTTC
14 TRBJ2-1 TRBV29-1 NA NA CSVDRDFAGGEQFF TGCAGCGTTGACCGGGACTTTGCCGGCGGTGAGCAGTTCTTC
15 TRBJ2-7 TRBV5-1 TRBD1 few CASSPSRDRSYEQYF TGCGCCAGCAGCCCAAGCCGGGACAGGTCCTACGAGCAGTACTTC
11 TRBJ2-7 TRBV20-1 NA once CSARSGYEQYF TGCAGTGCTAGGTCAGGCTACGAGCAGTACTTC
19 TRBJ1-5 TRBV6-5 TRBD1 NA CASSYTPWDRSSYNQPQHF TGTGCCAGCAGCTACACTCCCTGGGACAGATCATCATACAATCAGCCCCAGCATTTT
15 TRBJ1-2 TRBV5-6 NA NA CASGSGPFGAYGYTF TGTGCCAGCGGCTCCGGCCCCTTCGGAGCCTATGGCTACACCTTC
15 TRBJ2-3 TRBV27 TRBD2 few CASSSGTTSTDTQYF TGTGCCAGCAGTTCTGGGACTACAAGCACAGATACGCAGTATTTT
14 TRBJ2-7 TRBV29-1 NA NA CSVEIGEGPYEQYF TGCAGCGTTGAAATTGGGGAAGGCCCCTACGAGCAGTACTTC
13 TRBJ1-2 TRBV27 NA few CASSPYGGYGYTF TGTGCCAGCAGTCCCTATGGGGGGTATGGCTACACCTTC
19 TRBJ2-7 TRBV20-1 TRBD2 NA CSARVGLAGDMAGSYEQYF TGCAGTGCTAGAGTAGGACTAGCGGGAGACATGGCTGGGTCCTACGAGCAGTACTTC
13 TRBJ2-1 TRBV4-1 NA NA CASSQDPYNEQFF TGCGCCAGCAGCCAAGACCCGTACAATGAGCAGTTCTTC